These 18 T cell receptor beta chains were sequenced from one sample in a study of cytomegalovirus exposure and HLA in healthy donors. The PCR employed 60 Vbeta primers together with 13 Jbeta primers. The assay was immunoSEQ multiplex PCR, and TCRdb's table has in-frame clones only and misses some. Here the sample spans approximately 70,000 clones, roughly four fifths being singletons. The specimen sequenced was PBMCs. The receptors come from a man aged 50 or older in good health and CMV-seronegative.

This chain connects TRBV7-9 to TRBJ1-5; D not certain. The CDR3 covers 14 residues. V was pared by 5 bases and J by 0 bases, with 8 bases between. The V gene's germline CDR1 is SEHNR and CDR2 FQNEAQ (reference sequence). The CDR3 spells CASSPANSNQPQHF. CDR3 DNA: TGTGCCAGCAGCCCTGCGAATAGCAATCAGCCCCAGCATTTT.

The chain combines TRBV7-9 with TRBJ1-2, with D perhaps matching TRBD1 (5 bases). The germline gives CDR1 SEHNR, CDR2 FQNEAQ (reference sequence). Deletions cut 1 base from V and 6 bases from J, with 6 bases between. The CDR3 is made up of 12 amino acids. The CDR3: CASSLVRDGYTF. DNA of the CDR3: TGTGCCAGCAGCTTAGTCAGGGATGGCTACACCTTC.

This chain links TRBV19 with TRBJ1-2; TRBD1 matches 12 bases. The V segment lost 4 bases and the J segment 4 bases; nucleotides outside the gene matches: 10. Germline CDR1 and CDR2: LNHDA and SQIVND (reference sequence). The CDR3 totals 17 residues. The CDR3 region is CASSSPGTGGAGYGYTF. CDR3 coding DNA: TGTGCCAGTAGTAGTCCCGGGACAGGGGGCGCCGGCTATGGCTACACCTTC.

In DNA form, the CDR3 reads TGTGCCAGCAGTCGCCGGGACAGGGTCTCCTACGAGCAGTACTTC. Encoded protein: CASSRRDRVSYEQYF. This chain links TRBV27 with TRBJ2-7, with 9 positions matching TRBD1. CDR1 is MNHEY, CDR2 SMNVEV, per germline (reference sequence). There are 15 residues in the CDR3. Trimming removed 5 bases from V and 0 bases from J; junction bases left unmatched: 5.

The chain uses TRBV2 and TRBJ2-7; D possibly corresponds to TRBD1 (5 bases). This CDR3 contains 12 residues. The germline CDR1 and CDR2 sequences are SNHLY and FYNNEI. DNA for the CDR3: TGTGCGTCCGGACAAACAGTTTACGAGCAGTACTTC. As protein: CASGQTVYEQYF.

The chain employs TRBV5-1 and TRBJ2-4; 9 bases align to TRBD2. CDR1 is SGHRS, CDR2 YFSETQ, per germline. The CDR3 extends over 21 amino acids. V shed 0 bases and J 6 bases; nucleotides not matched to a gene: 22. CDR3 amino acids: CASSLAGLSASGALKGNIQYF. CDR3 DNA: TGCGCCAGCAGCTTGGCCGGGTTGTCTGCTAGCGGGGCCCTAAAGGGAAACATTCAGTACTTC. The variable domain in full, completed from reference TRBV5-1 and TRBJ2-4, reads KAGVTQTPRYLIKTRGQQVTLSCSPISGHRSVSWYQQTPGQGLQFLFEYFSETQRNKGNFPGRFSGRQFSNSRSEMNVSTLELGDSALYLCASSLAGLSASGALKGNIQYFGAGTRLSVL.

This chain joins TRBV7-9 and TRBJ1-5; the match to TRBD1 covers 9 bases. V was pared by 5 bases and J by 1 base, with 6 bases of the junction left unmatched. Germline V gives CDR1 SEHNR, CDR2 FQNEAQ (reference sequence). The CDR3 is made up of 16 amino acids. CDR3 in amino acids: CASSPQTGGSNQPQHF. CDR3 DNA: TGTGCCAGCAGCCCCCAGACAGGGGGGAGCAATCAGCCCCAGCATTTT. Based on the CDR3 plus reference TRBV7-9 and TRBJ1-5, the full variable domain is DTGVSQNPRHKITKRGQNVTFRCDPISEHNRLYWYRQTLGQGPEFLTYFQNEAQLEKSRLLSDRFSAERPKGSFSTLEIQRTEQGDSAMYLCASSPQTGGSNQPQHFGDGTRLSIL.

This clone showed up just a few times. This rearrangement joins TRBV4-3 to TRBJ2-2; D gene unclear. The CDR3 has 15 residues. Trimming took off 1 base at V and 1 base at J, with 7 bases between the two ends. Germline loops: CDR1 LGHNA, CDR2 YSLEER. CDR3 protein: CASSQVLRNTGELFF. Here the CDR3 DNA reads TGCGCCAGCAGCCAAGTTTTGCGGAACACCGGGGAGCTGTTTTTT.

This clone was detected only a few times. V and J are TRBV28 and TRBJ2-1; perhaps TRBD2 as D (6 bases). CDR3 length: 15 residues. Trimming stripped 1 base from V and 5 bases from J, with 12 bases between. Germline lookup yields CDR1 MDHEN and CDR2 SYDVKM. The CDR3 spells CASSLSGLLNNEQFF. The CDR3 DNA reads as TGTGCCAGCAGTTTATCAGGACTACTGAACAATGAGCAGTTCTTC.

V is TRBV27 and J is TRBJ2-1; perhaps TRBD1 as D (6 bases). Germline V gives CDR1 MNHEY, CDR2 SMNVEV (reference sequence). Trimming took 5 bases from V and 7 from J, leaving 12 bases between them. The CDR3 covers 13 residues. CDR3 nucleotide sequence: TGTGCCAGCAGTAACCAAAGGGGGAATGAGCAGTTCTTC. Its protein product is CASSNQRGNEQFF.

CDR3 region: CASRGLAAHGAQYF. CDR3 nucleotides: TGTGCCAGCAGGGGACTAGCGGCCCATGGGGCCCAGTACTTC. This sequence joins TRBV25-1 and TRBJ2-5; 11 bases match TRBD2. The trim removed 6 bases at V and 9 bases at J, leaving 9 bases unmatched. The CDR3 is 14 residues long. Germline loops: CDR1 MGHDK, CDR2 SYGVNS.

This clone was observed a single time. The genes are TRBV11-2 and TRBJ2-3; D ambiguous. V was trimmed by 3 bases and J by 0 bases, leaving 13 bases between them. This CDR3 spans 16 amino acids. CDR1 is SGHAT and CDR2 is FQNNGV in the germline V gene. The CDR3 DNA follows: TGTGCCAGCAGCTTTGGCCAGTTCTCTAGCACAGATACGCAGTATTTT. Its protein product is CASSFGQFSSTDTQYF.

V usage is TRBV6-5 and J usage is TRBJ1-1; 7 nucleotides align to TRBD1. CDR3 size: 13 residues. The V segment lost 0 bases and the J segment 7 bases; nucleotides outside the gene matches: 2. Germline loops: CDR1 MNHEY, CDR2 SVGAGI. Here the CDR3 reads CASSYSDRREAFF. The CDR3 DNA is TGTGCCAGCAGTTACTCGGACAGGCGTGAAGCTTTCTTT.

The V and J genes are TRBV4-2 and TRBJ2-3, with 9 bases identical to TRBD2. Germline loops: CDR1 LGHNA, CDR2 YNFKEQ. The ends lost 4 bases at V and 4 bases at J; junction bases unmatched: 6. CDR3 length: 15 amino acids. The CDR3 loop is CASSPLAGVADTQYF. CDR3 bases: TGTGCCAGCAGCCCCTTAGCGGGAGTTGCAGATACGCAGTATTTT.

The V and J genes are TRBV19 and TRBJ1-1, with TRBD1 identical over 7 bases. CDR3 length: 14 amino acids. The junction had 8 bases not matched to a gene; V was cut back by 5 bases and J by 5 bases. CDR1 and CDR2 from the germline V gene are LNHDA and SQIVND (reference sequence). The CDR3 DNA follows: TGTGCCAGTAGTCCGCGGGACAGAACGACTGAAGCTTTCTTT. Translated: CASSPRDRTTEAFF.

The chain recombines TRBV4-1 with TRBJ2-4; 11 bases align to TRBD1. With V trimmed by 1 base and J by 6 bases, 2 bases remained unmatched. The CDR3 has 15 residues. CDR1 MGHRA and CDR2 YSYEKL come from the germline V gene. The CDR3 loop is CASSQAGTGGNIQYF. The DNA of the CDR3 is TGCGCCAGCAGCCAAGCCGGGACAGGGGGAAACATTCAGTACTTC.

V and J are TRBV5-1 and TRBJ1-1; TRBD1 aligns across 8 bases. The CDR3 is 14 amino acids. The germline V gene has CDR1 SGHRS and CDR2 YFSETQ. V shed 4 bases and J 5 bases; nucleotides not matched to a gene: 7. CDR3 DNA: TGCGCCAGCAGCCAAACAGGGGGTAAGACTGAAGCTTTCTTT. It specifies CASSQTGGKTEAFF.

This chain joins TRBV11-2 and TRBJ2-4, with TRBD1 identical over 9 bases. V was pared by 6 bases and J by 5 bases, with 5 bases of the junction left unmatched. The CDR3 loop spans 14 amino acids. CDR1 and CDR2 from the germline V gene are SGHAT and FQNNGV. The CDR3 coding sequence is TGTGCCAGCAGAAGCCGGGACAGGGAAAACATTCAGTACTTC. Encoded protein: CASRSRDRENIQYF.